This record covers a single T cell receptor beta chain. Its specificity is not known. The CDR3 loop spans 16 amino acids. V was pared by 1 base and J by 2 bases, with 11 bases between. Per the germline V gene, CDR1 is LGHNA and CDR2 is YNFKEQ. These data originate in a study of blood T cells in healthy people across ages. Points from the study as a whole: Estimated diversity, derived from one million T cells, was regarded as an underestimate.

A second 7 to 11 cycle PCR used barcoded and J-beta primers. TCRdb called the 5' RACE reads again in MiXCR, with one record for every CDR3 protein. The data show 920,000 or so distinct CDR3 sequences, 40% to 50% seen once. Specimen: blood. This clonotype was obtained from a woman aged 60 to 75 in good health. This rearrangement joins TRBV4-2 to TRBJ2-2; D unclear. In DNA form, the CDR3 reads TGTGCCAGCAGCCAAGTGATCACGTCAAACACCGGGGAGCTGTTTTTT. Its protein is CASSQVITSNTGELFF.